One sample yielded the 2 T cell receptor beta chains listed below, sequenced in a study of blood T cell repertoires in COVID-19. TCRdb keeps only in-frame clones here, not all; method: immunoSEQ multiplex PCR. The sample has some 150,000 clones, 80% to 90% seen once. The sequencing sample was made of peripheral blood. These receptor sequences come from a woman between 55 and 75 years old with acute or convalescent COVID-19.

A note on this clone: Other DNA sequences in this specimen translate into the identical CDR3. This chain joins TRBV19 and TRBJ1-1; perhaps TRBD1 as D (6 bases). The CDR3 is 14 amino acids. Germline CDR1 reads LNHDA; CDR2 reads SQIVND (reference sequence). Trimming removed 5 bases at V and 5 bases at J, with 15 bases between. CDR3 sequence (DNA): TGTGCCAGTAGTCCGGGGCAGGGGTGGACTGAAGCTTTCTTT. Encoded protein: CASSPGQGWTEAFF.

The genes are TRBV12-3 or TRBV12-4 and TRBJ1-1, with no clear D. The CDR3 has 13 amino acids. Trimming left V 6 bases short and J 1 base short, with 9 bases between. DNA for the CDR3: TGTGCCAGCAGGAGAGAGAAGAACACTGAAGCTTTCTTT. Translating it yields CASRREKNTEAFF.